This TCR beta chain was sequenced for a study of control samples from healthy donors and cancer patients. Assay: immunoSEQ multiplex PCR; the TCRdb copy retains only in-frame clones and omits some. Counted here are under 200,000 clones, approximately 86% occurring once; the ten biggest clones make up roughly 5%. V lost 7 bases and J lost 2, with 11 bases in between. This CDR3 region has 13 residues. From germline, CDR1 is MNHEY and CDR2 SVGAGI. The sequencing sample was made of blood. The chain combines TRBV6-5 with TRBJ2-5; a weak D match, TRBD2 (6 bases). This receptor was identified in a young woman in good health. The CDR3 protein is CASNRDSQETQYF. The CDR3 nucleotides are TGTGCCAGCAACCGGGACTCACAAGAGACCCAGTACTTC.